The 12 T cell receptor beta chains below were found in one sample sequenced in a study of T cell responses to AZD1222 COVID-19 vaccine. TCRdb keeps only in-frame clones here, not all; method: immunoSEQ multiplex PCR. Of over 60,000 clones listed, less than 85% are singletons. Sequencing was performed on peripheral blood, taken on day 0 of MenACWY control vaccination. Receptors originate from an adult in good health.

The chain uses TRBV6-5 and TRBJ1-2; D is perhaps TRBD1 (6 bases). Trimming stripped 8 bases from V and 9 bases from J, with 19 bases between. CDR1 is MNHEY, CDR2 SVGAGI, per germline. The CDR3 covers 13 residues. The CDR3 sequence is CASARDFGGSYTF. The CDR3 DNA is TGTGCCAGCGCCCGAGATTTTGGGGGCAGCTACACCTTC.

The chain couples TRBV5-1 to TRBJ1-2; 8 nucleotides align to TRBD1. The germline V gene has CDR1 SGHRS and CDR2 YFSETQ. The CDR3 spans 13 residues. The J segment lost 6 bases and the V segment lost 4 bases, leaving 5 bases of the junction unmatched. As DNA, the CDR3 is TGCGCCAGCAGCCAGGGACAGGTGGATGGCTACACCTTC. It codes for CASSQGQVDGYTF.

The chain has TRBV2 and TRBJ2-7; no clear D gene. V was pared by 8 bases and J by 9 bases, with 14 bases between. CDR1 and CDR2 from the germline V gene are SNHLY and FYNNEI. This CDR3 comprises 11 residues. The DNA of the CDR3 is TGTGCCAGCTTTGGACCCGATGGGCAGTACTTC. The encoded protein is CASFGPDGQYF.

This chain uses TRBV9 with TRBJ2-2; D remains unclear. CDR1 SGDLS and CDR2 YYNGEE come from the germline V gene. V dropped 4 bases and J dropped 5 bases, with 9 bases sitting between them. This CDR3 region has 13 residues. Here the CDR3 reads CASSQQKTGELFF. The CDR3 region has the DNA TGTGCCAGCAGCCAACAGAAGACCGGGGAGCTGTTTTTT.

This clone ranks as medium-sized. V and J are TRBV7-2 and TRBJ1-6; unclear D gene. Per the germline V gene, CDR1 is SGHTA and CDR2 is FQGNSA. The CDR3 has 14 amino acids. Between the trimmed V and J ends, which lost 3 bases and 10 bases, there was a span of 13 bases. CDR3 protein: CASSFLTVGSPLHF. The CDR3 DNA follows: TGTGCCAGCAGCTTTTTAACGGTGGGGTCACCCCTCCACTTT.

The CDR3 loop reads CASSSGSGGGANGYTF. The DNA of the CDR3 is TGTGCCAGCAGCTCGGGGTCAGGGGGAGGTGCGAATGGCTACACCTTC. The chain combines TRBV7-2 with TRBJ1-2; 7 bases are a match to TRBD1. The CDR3 contains 16 residues. V lost 4 bases to trimming and J lost 6 bases; unmatched junction nucleotides: 14. The V gene's germline CDR1 is SGHTA and CDR2 FQGNSA.

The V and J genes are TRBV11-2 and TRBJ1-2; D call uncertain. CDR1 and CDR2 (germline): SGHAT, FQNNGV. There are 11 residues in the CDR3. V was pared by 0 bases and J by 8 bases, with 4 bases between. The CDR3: CASSLDGGYTF. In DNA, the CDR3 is TGTGCCAGCAGCTTAGATGGAGGCTACACCTTC.

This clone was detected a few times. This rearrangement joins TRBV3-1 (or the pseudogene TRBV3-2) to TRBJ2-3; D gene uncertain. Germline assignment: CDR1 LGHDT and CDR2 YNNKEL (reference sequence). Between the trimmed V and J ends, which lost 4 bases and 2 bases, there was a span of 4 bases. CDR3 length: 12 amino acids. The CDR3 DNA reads TGTGCCAGCAGCCGTTCCACAGATACGCAGTATTTT. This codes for CASSRSTDTQYF.

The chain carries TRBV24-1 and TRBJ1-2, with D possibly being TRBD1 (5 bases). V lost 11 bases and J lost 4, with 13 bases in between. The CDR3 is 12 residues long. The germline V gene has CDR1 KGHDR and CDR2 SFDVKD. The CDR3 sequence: CAKGPDLYGYTF. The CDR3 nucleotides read TGTGCCAAGGGGCCGGACCTCTATGGCTACACCTTC.

The CDR3 loop reads CASSFKGDLNYGYTF. DNA for the CDR3: TGTGCCAGCAGCTTTAAAGGAGACCTTAACTATGGCTACACCTTC. This chain joins TRBV7-2 and TRBJ1-2; D remains ambiguous. In germline, CDR1 is SGHTA, CDR2 FQGNSA. The CDR3 runs 15 residues. Trimming cost V 3 bases and J 1 base, with 12 bases left between them.

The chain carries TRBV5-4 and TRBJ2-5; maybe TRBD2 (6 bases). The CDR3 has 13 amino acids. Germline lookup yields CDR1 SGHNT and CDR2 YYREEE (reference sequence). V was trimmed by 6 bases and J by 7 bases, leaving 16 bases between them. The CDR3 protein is CASTYRRGGTQYF. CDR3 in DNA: TGTGCCAGCACCTATAGGCGGGGTGGGACCCAGTACTTC.

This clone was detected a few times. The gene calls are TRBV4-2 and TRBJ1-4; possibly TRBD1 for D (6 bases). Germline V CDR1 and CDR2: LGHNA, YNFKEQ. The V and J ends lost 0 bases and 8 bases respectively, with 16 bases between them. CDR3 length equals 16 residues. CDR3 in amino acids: CASSQEGSRGGEKLFF. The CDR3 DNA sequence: TGTGCCAGCAGCCAAGAGGGGAGCAGGGGTGGCGAAAAACTGTTTTTT.